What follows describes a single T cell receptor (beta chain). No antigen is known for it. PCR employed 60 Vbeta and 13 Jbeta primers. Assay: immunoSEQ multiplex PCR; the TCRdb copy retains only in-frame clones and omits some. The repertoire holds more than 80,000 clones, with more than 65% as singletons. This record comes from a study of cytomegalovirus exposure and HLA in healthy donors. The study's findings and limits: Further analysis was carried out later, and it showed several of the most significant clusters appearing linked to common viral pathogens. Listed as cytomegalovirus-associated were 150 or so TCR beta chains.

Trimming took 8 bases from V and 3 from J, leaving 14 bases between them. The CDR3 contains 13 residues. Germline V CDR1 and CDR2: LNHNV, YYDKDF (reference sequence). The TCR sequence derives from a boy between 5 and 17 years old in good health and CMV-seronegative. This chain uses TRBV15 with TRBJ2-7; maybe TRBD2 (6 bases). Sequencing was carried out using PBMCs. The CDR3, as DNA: TGTGCCACCTCTACCGGGAGCTACTACGAGCAGTACTTC. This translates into CATSTGSYYEQYF.